This T cell receptor (beta chain) was documented in a study of T-cell memory formation after mild COVID-19. Overall study results and limits: Some clones that responded turned up in pre-infection memory, which suggests that cross-reactive memory joined in. Day 15 to 85 contracting clones showed balanced CD4/CD8; day 15 to 37 expanders favored CD4+.

V trimming: 3 bases; J trimming: 6 bases; junction bases outside the gene matches: 16. Germline CDR1 LGHNA, CDR2 YSLEER. This CDR3 region has 18 residues. A single record per CDR3 protein comes from TCRdb applying MiXCR to the 5' RACE reads. The table lists around 300,000 distinct CDR3 sequences, under 8.5% of them singletons. Remarks on this clonotype: The antigen remains unidentified.

The chain links TRBV4-3 to TRBJ2-3, with TRBD2 matching over 9 bases. Sequences were obtained from PBMCs or a T cell subset sorted from them (not recorded which). This TCR was sampled from a man between 18 and 35 years old who had mild COVID-19 (a few samples of this study predate the infection). Cell type and time point are not known. The CDR3 here is CASSQGGPSGVGRDTQYF. DNA for the CDR3: TGCGCCAGCAGCCAGGGAGGGCCTAGCGGGGTGGGAAGGGATACGCAGTATTTT.